The source of this TCR beta chain is a study of read filtering for tumor transcriptome and immune sequencing (TCRdb year 2020). Regarding the complete study: The cohort had fewer than 20 male and 11 to 15 female patients with a mean age of roughly 66 years, ranging from about 45 to 90. By revised international staging, under 10 patients were R-ISS I, around 15 were R-ISS II and over five were R-ISS III. Whole-transcriptome libraries were prepared with the TruSeq RNA Access Library Prep Kit after DNase treatment. TCR-region mapped reads per sample ranged from about 4.05 to 11 million with IR-seq versus only about 85 to 1273 with RNA-seq. Using the same bone marrow samples, the study ran both targeted immune repertoire sequencing and bulk whole-transcriptome sequencing and then compared the TCR repertoires from each method. One of the main goals was to work out a read-filtering strategy for immune repertoire data, in particular whether clonotypes backed by only a single read should be removed. Broader findings and caveats from the paper: In IR-seq, roughly four fifths of clonotypes but about 3.5% of total reads were represented by single-read clonotypes, whereas in RNA-seq, roughly three quarters of clonotypes and about 46% of reads were represented by single-read clonotypes. The sorted CD138-negative fraction was not purified T cells but a mixed bone marrow immune population. Compared with RNA-seq, IR-seq captured clonotypes at much higher depth and more reliably, and a smaller IR-seq throughput was enough to identify most shared clonotypes. Removing single-read clonotypes increased the correlation between IR-seq and RNA-seq shared clonotype proportions.

Turning to this clonotype: Its antigen target is currently unknown. A much larger clone differs by one base, so this may be a read error.

From the cysteine up to the phenylalanine, the CDR3 has a length of 14 residues. Only the CDR3 region is kept as DNA, spanning 42 bases read in frame from base 1. For CDR1 and CDR2, the germline V gene (reference sequence) lists MNHNY and SVGAGI. TCR libraries were built from approximately 400 ng RNA with the Immunoverse kit, using molecular barcoded adaptors covering alpha/delta and beta/gamma chains. TCR library preparation was performed with the same RNA that was used for transcriptome sequencing. TCR libraries were sequenced on an Illumina HiSeq 4000 with 2 x 150 cycles. The paper's processing steps were these. TCR reads were aligned to human V, D, J and C references and assembled into CDR3 clonotypes with MiXCR, including quality filtering and error correction. Clonotype counts and gene usage diversity were analyzed with the tcR package in R. For inspection of raw mapping reads, RNA-seq reads were mapped by STAR aligner version 2.5.3a onto GRCh37 of the human genome. IR-seq fastq files were randomly downsampled with Seqtk 1.3 to test the effect of sequencing depth on detected clonotypes. TCRdb reanalyzed the raw reads on its own, using fastp at Q25 for trimming and MiXCR for clone calling, and kept in-frame beta chains. When rows share a CDR3 protein, they turn into one entry using the most common DNA and genes. The V and J calls reflect TCRdb's pipeline rather than the authors' work. The sample table records 45,000 to 55,000 distinct CDR3 sequences; roughly 19% of these occur just once. Of the sample, roughly 15% is held by the ten largest clones.

Bone marrow was sampled from every patient at the time of active disease. Isolation of bone marrow mononuclear cells was performed by Ficoll-Hypaque density gradient centrifugation. Myeloma plasma cells were removed and CD138-negative cells were collected by negative selection after labeling with CD138 magnetic microbeads on a MACS separator. Flow cytometry on an Attune NxT with CD138 antibodies was used to check the purity of the isolated cells. TRIzol reagent was used to extract total RNA, which was then quantified with a NanoDrop spectrophotometer. For each patient, the CD138-negative bone marrow sample underwent paired RNA-seq and IR-seq.

The clonotype was recovered from a donor at least 40 years old with multiple myeloma. The chain couples TRBV6-6 to TRBJ2-1; perhaps TRBD2 is the D gene, with 7 bases matching. The source material was a population of CD138-negative cells sorted from bone marrow. The cell subset or site label for this specimen denotes: bone marrow mononuclear cells depleted of CD138+ plasma/myeloma cells by negative magnetic selection. CDR3 region: CACRGGSSYNEQFF. In nucleotide form, the sequence is TGTGCCTGCAGGGGCGGGAGCTCCTACAATGAGCAGTTCTTC.